What follows are 28 T cell receptor beta chains derived from one specimen sequenced in a study of graft-versus-host responses after intestinal transplantation. The method was immunoSEQ multiplex PCR; TCRdb's version includes in-frame clones alone and lacks a portion of them. Found here are 20,000 to 25,000 clones, about 91% of them singletons; the top ten hold approximately 4.9%. The material was PBMCs, obtained more than 64 days after intestinal transplantation. Receptors were obtained from a human patient who received an intestinal transplant, so some T cells may come from the graft donor.

This clone was found once. V and J are TRBV4-3 and TRBJ2-7; TRBD2 aligns across 8 bases. CDR3 length equals 15 residues. Germline-derived CDR1 and CDR2 are LGHNA and YSLEER. The V and J ends lost 1 base and 4 bases, in that order; junction bases with no gene match: 6. The CDR3 DNA is TGCGCCAGCAGCCAAGGGAGCGGGGGTTCGTACGAGCAGTACTTC. This translates into CASSQGSGGSYEQYF.

The chain has TRBV6-4 and TRBJ2-3; 8 bases map to TRBD2. The V gene's germline CDR1 is MRHNA and CDR2 SNTAGT. This CDR3 is built from 15 residues. V shed 0 bases and J 2 bases; nucleotides not matched to a gene: 1. CDR3 sequence: CASSDSSGTTDTQYF. The CDR3 DNA reads TGTGCCAGCAGTGACTCTAGCGGGACCACAGATACGCAGTATTTT.

The genes are TRBV19 and TRBJ1-5; no clear D. This CDR3 comprises 13 residues. V was cut by 5 bases and J by 1 base, with 6 bases left in between. CDR1 is LNHDA, CDR2 SQIVND, per germline (reference sequence). DNA for the CDR3: TGTGCCAGTAGTCTAAGGAGCAATCAGCCCCAGCATTTT. Protein: CASSLRSNQPQHF.

This sequence joins TRBV5-8 and TRBJ2-2, with TRBD1 matching 11 bases. J lost 3 bases, V lost 3 bases, and 4 bases had no gene match. Germline CDR1 and CDR2: SGHTS and YDEGEE. The CDR3 runs to 16 residues. This chain's CDR3 is CASSWGQGVYTGELFF. CDR3 nucleotides: TGTGCCAGCAGCTGGGGACAGGGGGTTTACACCGGGGAGCTGTTTTTT.

The chain is built from TRBV5-1 and TRBJ2-7; 8 bases map to TRBD2. Per germline, CDR1 SGHRS and CDR2 YFSETQ. There are 19 residues in the CDR3. The V gene end was trimmed by 0 bases and the J gene end by 0 bases; junction bases not matched to a gene: 14. The CDR3 DNA reads TGCGCCAGCAGCTTGGCCGTCGTGCGGATTCGGGAGGGCTCCTACGAGCAGTACTTC. It specifies CASSLAVVRIREGSYEQYF. Based on the CDR3 plus reference TRBV5-1 and TRBJ2-7, the full variable domain is KAGVTQTPRYLIKTRGQQVTLSCSPISGHRSVSWYQQTPGQGLQFLFEYFSETQRNKGNFPGRFSGRQFSNSRSEMNVSTLELGDSALYLCASSLAVVRIREGSYEQYFGPGTRLTVT.

The chain uses TRBV5-5 and TRBJ2-7; D remains unclear. CDR1 is SGHKS, CDR2 YYEKEE, per germline (reference sequence). The V end lost 1 base, the J end lost 6 bases, and 11 bases lay between the germline ends. CDR3 size: 13 residues. DNA of the CDR3: TGTGCCAGCAGCTTGACCCCAGGATCCGAGCAGTACTTC. Encoded protein: CASSLTPGSEQYF.

CDR3 residues: CASSGGGAYNEQFF. In DNA form, the CDR3 reads TGTGCCAGTTCCGGCGGGGGGGCTTACAATGAGCAGTTCTTC. This rearrangement joins TRBV19 to TRBJ2-1, with 9 bases matching TRBD2. CDR3 length: 14 residues. After removal of 8 bases from V and 4 bases from J, the junction contained 6 bases not matched to a gene. The V gene's germline CDR1 is LNHDA and CDR2 SQIVND (reference sequence).

The V call is TRBV25-1, the J call TRBJ1-2; D ambiguous. The CDR3 runs to 14 residues. V shed 2 bases and J shed 7 bases, with 14 bases lying between them. CDR1 MGHDK and CDR2 SYGVNS come from the germline V gene. CDR3 bases: TGTGCCAGCAGTGAACTAGAGGAGATCGGTGGCTACACCTTC. Encoded protein: CASSELEEIGGYTF.

The chain joins TRBV4-1 to TRBJ2-7; TRBD2 matches at 8 bases. Trimming took 3 bases from V and 0 from J; bases not matched to a gene: 13. This CDR3 region has 18 residues. In germline, CDR1 is MGHRA, CDR2 YSYEKL. The CDR3 DNA is TGCGCCAGCAGCCAGGAGCCCTCGGGGGGGCCTTACTCCTACGAGCAGTACTTC. Encoded protein: CASSQEPSGGPYSYEQYF.

This clone was seen more than once but under ten times. The chain combines TRBV19 with TRBJ2-1, with 9 bases lining up with TRBD2. The germline CDR1 and CDR2 sequences are LNHDA and SQIVND (reference sequence). The V segment lost 4 bases and the J segment 6 bases; nucleotides outside the gene matches: 4. The CDR3 runs to 14 residues. The CDR3 bases are TGTGCCAGTAGTAGCGGGGGGGCCCTCAATGAGCAGTTCTTC. Translating it yields CASSSGGALNEQFF.

The rearrangement links TRBV9 to TRBJ1-1; D is ambiguous. Germline assignment: CDR1 SGDLS and CDR2 YYNGEE. Trimming shortened V by 0 bases and J by 6 bases, and 18 bases separated the two germline ends. The CDR3 has 16 residues. CDR3 sequence: CASSVEDLSPGPEAFF. The CDR3 nucleotides are TGTGCCAGCAGCGTAGAGGACCTCTCCCCTGGGCCTGAAGCTTTCTTT.

The V gene is TRBV10-2, the J gene TRBJ1-2, with 7 positions matching TRBD1. CDR3 length: 17 residues. Trimming took 1 base from V and 4 from J; bases not matched to a gene: 12. The germline gives CDR1 WSHSY, CDR2 SAAADI. CDR3: CASSEFGLTGQFYGYTF. CDR3 in DNA: TGCGCCAGCAGTGAGTTTGGGTTAACGGGACAGTTCTATGGCTACACCTTC.

This sequence joins TRBV27 and TRBJ2-1; D call uncertain. This CDR3 has 16 amino acids. CDR1 is MNHEY, CDR2 SMNVEV, per germline (reference sequence). The V gene lost 5 bases and the J gene lost 5 bases, with 19 bases spanning the gap. The CDR3 protein is CASSPDSPGLHNEQFF. The DNA for the CDR3 is TGTGCCAGCAGTCCTGACTCCCCAGGCTTGCACAATGAGCAGTTCTTC.

The chain recombines TRBV11-2 with TRBJ2-2, with D unresolved. Trimming took off 4 bases at V and 6 bases at J, with 18 bases between the two ends. Germline values: CDR1 SGHAT, CDR2 FQNNGV. There are 16 residues in the CDR3. CDR3 loop: CASSSLVALYSGELFF. CDR3 DNA: TGTGCCAGCAGCTCGCTAGTTGCGCTCTACTCCGGGGAGCTGTTTTTT. The full variable domain, rest sourced from reference TRBV11-2 and TRBJ2-2, is EAGVAQSPRYKIIEKRQSVAFWCNPISGHATLYWYQQILGQGPKLLIQFQNNGVVDDSQLPKDRFSAERLKGVDSTLKIQPAKLEDSAVYLCASSSLVALYSGELFFGEGSRLTVL.

This chain connects TRBV5-6 to TRBJ1-2; tentative D call: TRBD1 (6 bases). V lost 1 base and J 2 bases, leaving 15 bases between the germline ends. CDR3 length: 16 amino acids. Germline assignment: CDR1 SGHDT and CDR2 YYEEEE. The CDR3 coding sequence is TGTGCCAGCAGCTTGAAGGCACAGGGCCGAAACTATGGCTACACCTTC. Its protein is CASSLKAQGRNYGYTF.

This chain uses TRBV6-1 with TRBJ2-7; no firm D call. Trimming removed 2 bases at V and 4 bases at J, with 0 bases between. The length of the CDR3 is 10 residues. CDR1 MNHNS and CDR2 SASEGT come from the germline V gene. The CDR3 coding sequence is TGTGCCAGCAGTGAATACGAGCAGTACTTC. It is translated as CASSEYEQYF.

The chain has TRBV7-6 and TRBJ2-3; TRBD2 might be the D (6 bases). The CDR3 consists of 15 residues. Germline V gives CDR1 SGHVS, CDR2 FNYEAQ. V was cut by 11 bases and J by 2 bases, with 20 bases left in between. The CDR3 region is CACSSGAGFTDTQYF. The CDR3 DNA follows: TGTGCCTGCTCCTCGGGCGCGGGGTTCACAGATACGCAGTATTTT.

The chain carries TRBV5-8 and TRBJ2-1; D call uncertain. CDR3 length: 13 residues. V lost 0 bases and J 3 bases, leaving 4 bases between the germline ends. Germline CDR1 SGHTS, CDR2 YDEGEE. CDR3: CASSLEVYNEQFF. In DNA, the CDR3 is TGTGCCAGCAGCTTGGAAGTCTACAATGAGCAGTTCTTC.

This rearrangement joins TRBV9 to TRBJ2-3, with 12 bases lining up with TRBD2. The CDR3 is 15 amino acids. Germline V gene data show CDR1 as SGDLS and CDR2 as YYNGEE. Losses at the gene ends were 3 bases for V and 6 bases for J; bases not matched to a gene: 5. In DNA form, the CDR3 reads TGTGCCAGCAGCGACCTAGCGGGGGGGCTGGATACGCAGTATTTT. This gives the protein CASSDLAGGLDTQYF.

The chain carries TRBV6-6 and TRBJ1-2; D unclear. The CDR3 runs 14 residues. Germline CDR1 is MNHNY and CDR2 is SVGAGI (reference sequence). V lost 5 bases and J 1 base, leaving 11 bases between the germline ends. CDR3 amino acids: CASSPPGVNYGYTF. The CDR3, as DNA: TGTGCCAGCAGTCCGCCGGGCGTTAACTATGGCTACACCTTC.

This sequence joins TRBV27 and TRBJ1-5; D not resolved. The germline V gene encodes CDR1 MNHEY and CDR2 SMNVEV (reference sequence). The CDR3 runs to 14 residues. Trimming cost V 6 bases and J 6 bases, with 15 bases left between them. The CDR3 sequence is CASSHRGFGQPQHF. CDR3 sequence (DNA): TGTGCCAGCAGCCATAGAGGGTTTGGTCAGCCCCAGCATTTT.

The chain has TRBV11-3 and TRBJ1-2; D gene uncertain. CDR3 length: 16 amino acids. CDR1 SGHNT and CDR2 YENEEA come from the germline V gene. Trimming pared 0 bases from V and 4 bases from J, leaving 15 bases between. As DNA, the CDR3 is TGTGCCAGCAGCTTAGATTGGAAGGATATAGTCTATGGCTACACCTTC. Protein product: CASSLDWKDIVYGYTF.

V gene TRBV7-9 combines with J gene TRBJ2-7; 10 positions agree with TRBD1. The V gene's germline CDR1 is SEHNR and CDR2 FQNEAQ (reference sequence). The V segment lost 5 bases and the J segment 7 bases; nucleotides outside the gene matches: 8. The length of the CDR3 is 14 residues. The CDR3 region is CASSPGQGIGEQYF. The CDR3 DNA is TGTGCCAGCAGCCCGGGACAGGGGATTGGAGAGCAGTACTTC.

The chain recombines TRBV30 with TRBJ1-1, with D perhaps TRBD1 (6 bases). Looked up from germline, CDR1 is GTSNPN and CDR2 is SVGIG (reference sequence). The ends were cut back, 7 bases at V and 3 bases at J, with 12 bases in the middle. There are 12 residues in the CDR3. The chain's CDR3 is CAYRVGDTEAFF. The CDR3 DNA reads TGTGCCTACAGGGTAGGGGACACTGAAGCTTTCTTT.

This chain uses TRBV2 with TRBJ2-7, with a tentative D call TRBD1 (5 bases). CDR3 length equals 13 residues. Germline CDR1 reads SNHLY; CDR2 reads FYNNEI. Between the trimmed V and J ends, which lost 3 bases and 6 bases, there was a span of 12 bases. CDR3 amino acids: CASSESLGVEQYF. The CDR3 nucleotides are TGTGCCAGCAGTGAGTCCTTAGGGGTCGAGCAGTACTTC.

This chain joins TRBV7-9 and TRBJ2-3; 10 bases are a match to TRBD1. The germline V gene has CDR1 SEHNR and CDR2 FQNEAQ (reference sequence). Trimming cost V 2 bases and J 6 bases; bases outside gene matches: 5. The CDR3 loop spans 15 amino acids. CDR3 bases: TGTGCCAGCAGCTTACCGGGACAGGGGACGGATACGCAGTATTTT. Translating gives CASSLPGQGTDTQYF.

The J gene is TRBJ2-7, the V gene TRBV4-3; no definite D call. The CDR3 covers 14 residues. The V end was cut by 3 bases, the J end by 6 bases, with 15 bases between. Per the germline V gene, CDR1 is LGHNA and CDR2 is YSLEER. The CDR3 protein is CASSQVPRGSEQYF. In nucleotides, the CDR3 is TGCGCCAGCAGCCAGGTCCCAAGAGGTAGCGAGCAGTACTTC.

V and J are TRBV6-1 and TRBJ2-3; no clear D gene. The CDR3 has 10 residues. The V and J ends lost 5 bases and 10 bases respectively, with 7 bases between them. Germline loops: CDR1 MNHNS, CDR2 SASEGT. CDR3 sequence (DNA): TGTGCCAGCAGTCTCGCTCCGCAGTATTTT. This gives the protein CASSLAPQYF.